Below are 5 T cell receptor beta chains sequenced from a single sample in a study of T-cell reconstitution after alpha-beta-depleted transplantation in children. Unique molecular identifiers were incorporated into the prepared TCRbeta library. Via MiXCR, TCRdb re-called the PCR reads, giving one row per CDR3 protein. Among about 870,000 distinct CDR3 sequences, around 17% were seen once, and the ten largest hold about 5%. This specimen consisted of PBMCs, mostly from graft donor cells, obtained 360 days after TCRalphabeta/CD19-depleted stem cell transplant. Receptors were obtained from a male patient between 10 and 17 years old who had a stem cell transplant for acute lymphoblastic leukemia, so the T cells may come from the graft donor.

This clonotype was seen a handful of times. The V and J genes are TRBV7-3 and TRBJ2-3, with D maybe TRBD2 (5 bases). Trimming removed 5 bases from V and 1 base from J, with 7 bases in between. This CDR3 is 13 amino acids long. Germline CDR1 is SGHTA and CDR2 is FQGTGA. This CDR3 is CASSKEGTDTQYF. The CDR3 DNA reads TGTGCCAGCAGCAAGGAGGGCACAGATACGCAGTATTTT.

In its sample, this clonotype was seen a few times. The chain recombines TRBV7-9 with TRBJ2-2; 8 nucleotides line up with TRBD2. CDR1 and CDR2 (germline): SEHNR, FQNEAQ (reference sequence). The CDR3 sequence is 16 residues long. The ends lost 8 bases at V and 5 bases at J; junction bases unmatched: 13. CDR3 sequence reads: CASSHPPTSATGELFF. CDR3 sequence (DNA): TGTGCCAGCTCTCATCCCCCGACTAGCGCTACCGGGGAGCTGTTTTTT.

This clonotype turned up a few times. V and J are TRBV15 and TRBJ2-1; the match to TRBD2 covers 10 bases. The CDR3 covers 16 residues. Germline V gene sequence: CDR1 LNHNV, CDR2 YYDKDF (reference sequence). V was pared by 1 base and J by 8 bases, with 8 bases of the junction left unmatched. CDR3 sequence (DNA): TGTGCCACCAGCAGAGTAGCTAGCGGGAGTGTCGATGAGCAGTTCTTC. Protein: CATSRVASGSVDEQFF. The full variable domain, its missing parts supplied by reference TRBV15 and TRBJ2-1, is DAMVIQNPRYQVTQFGKPVTLSCSQTLNHNVMYWYQQKSSQAPKLLFHYYDKDFNNEADTPDNFQSRRPNTSFCFLDIRSPGLGDTAMYLCATSRVASGSVDEQFFGPGTRLTVL.

This sequence joins TRBV5-1 and TRBJ2-7, with TRBD1 matching 9 bases. Trimming removed 2 bases from V and 5 bases from J; junction bases left unmatched: 2. The CDR3 is 13 residues long. Germline V lookup: CDR1 SGHRS, CDR2 YFSETQ. The chain's CDR3 is CASSFGTGNEQYF. DNA of the CDR3: TGCGCCAGCAGCTTTGGGACAGGGAACGAGCAGTACTTC. Based on the CDR3 plus reference TRBV5-1 and TRBJ2-7, the full variable domain is KAGVTQTPRYLIKTRGQQVTLSCSPISGHRSVSWYQQTPGQGLQFLFEYFSETQRNKGNFPGRFSGRQFSNSRSEMNVSTLELGDSALYLCASSFGTGNEQYFGPGTRLTVT.

A remark on this clonotype: At one end, the junction sequence differs from germline, possibly due to a read error. The chain employs TRBV7-9 and TRBJ2-1, with 10 bases lining up with TRBD1. The CDR3 totals 11 residues. Germline CDR1 reads SEHNR; CDR2 reads FQNEAQ (reference sequence). CDR3 amino acids: CAKEGDRGPDF. CDR3 in DNA: TGTGCCAAGGAGGGAGACAGGGGGCCGGACTTC.